Listed here are 9 T cell receptor beta chains from one sample, sequenced in a study of cytomegalovirus exposure and HLA in healthy donors. Profiled with immunoSEQ multiplex PCR; TCRdb holds only in-frame clones, not every one. This table has 300,000 or so clones, around 90% appearing once. Sequenced: PBMCs. Receptors originate from a man aged 30-40 years in good health and CMV-seronegative.

The chain recombines TRBV2 with TRBJ2-3, with TRBD2 matching over 9 bases. Germline V gene lookup returns CDR1 SNHLY and CDR2 FYNNEI. V trimming: 7 bases; J trimming: 6 bases; junction bases outside the gene matches: 5. The CDR3 has 13 residues. CDR3 protein: CASKAGGGDTQYF. CDR3 DNA sequence: TGTGCCAGCAAGGCGGGGGGGGGTGATACGCAGTATTTT. The whole variable domain, filled in from reference TRBV2 and TRBJ2-3, reads EPEVTQTPSHQVTQMGQEVILRCVPISNHLYFYWYRQILGQKVEFLVSFYNNEISEKSEIFDDQFSVERPDGSNFTLKIRSTKLEDSAMYFCASKAGGGDTQYFGPGTRLTVL.

Written as DNA, the CDR3 is TGTGCCAGCAGTGAAGGGACAGGGCTTAGGAGTGAAGCTTTCTTT. It codes for CASSEGTGLRSEAFF. The V and J genes are TRBV6-1 and TRBJ1-1, with 8 bases matching TRBD1. CDR3 length: 15 amino acids. Germline CDR1 MNHNS, CDR2 SASEGT. V gave up 1 base and J gave up 7 bases; unmatched junction bases: 8.

This rearrangement joins TRBV5-1 to TRBJ1-1, with D possibly TRBD1 on 5 matching bases. The CDR3 is 13 residues long. Trimming stripped 7 bases from V and 1 base from J, with 11 bases between. CDR1 is SGHRS, CDR2 YFSETQ, per germline. CDR3 amino acids: CASGRGSNTEAFF. DNA for the CDR3: TGCGCCAGCGGAAGGGGTTCGAACACTGAAGCTTTCTTT.

The chain carries TRBV7-9 and TRBJ1-1; 10 positions match TRBD1. The V gene end was trimmed by 4 bases and the J gene end by 5 bases; junction bases not matched to a gene: 7. Germline V gives CDR1 SEHNR, CDR2 FQNEAQ (reference sequence). The CDR3 extends over 15 amino acids. The CDR3 nucleotides read TGTGCCAGCAGCTCAGAGGACAGGGGGTTTACTGAAGCTTTCTTT. Translating gives CASSSEDRGFTEAFF.

The V gene is TRBV5-6, the J gene TRBJ2-5; no clear D. The V end lost 3 bases, the J end lost 5 bases, and 14 bases lay between the germline ends. From germline, CDR1 is SGHDT and CDR2 YYEEEE. The CDR3 sequence is 14 residues long. The CDR3 DNA is TGTGCCAGCAGCTCGGCCCGAGGTGTCGAGACCCAGTACTTC. It specifies CASSSARGVETQYF.

The chain employs TRBV6-1 and TRBJ1-2; D possibly corresponds to TRBD1 (6 bases). V was trimmed by 6 bases and J by 0 bases, leaving 14 bases between them. This CDR3 region has 15 residues. Germline CDR1 and CDR2: MNHNS and SASEGT. The CDR3 sequence: CASRGSGDSNYGYTF. In DNA form, the CDR3 reads TGTGCCAGCAGAGGTTCAGGGGATTCTAACTATGGCTACACCTTC.

This rearrangement joins TRBV4-1 to TRBJ1-2; D is ambiguous. Germline-derived CDR1 and CDR2 are MGHRA and YSYEKL. The CDR3 is made up of 15 amino acids. Deletions cut 1 base from V and 3 bases from J, with 12 bases between. CDR3 sequence reads: CASSQGGPRDYGYTF. CDR3 DNA: TGCGCCAGCAGCCAAGGAGGGCCGCGCGACTATGGCTACACCTTC.

The chain employs TRBV5-4 and TRBJ2-7, with D maybe TRBD2 (6 bases). Germline lookup yields CDR1 SGHNT and CDR2 YYREEE (reference sequence). CDR3 size: 12 residues. The ends were cut back, 4 bases at V and 6 bases at J, with 11 bases in the middle. The CDR3 is CASSRDFLEQYF. CDR3 DNA: TGTGCCAGCAGCAGGGACTTTCTCGAGCAGTACTTC.

The chain joins TRBV29-1 to TRBJ1-2, with 7 bases identical to TRBD1. In germline, CDR1 is SQVTM, CDR2 ANQGSEA. The CDR3 is made up of 14 amino acids. The junction had 5 bases not matched to a gene; V was cut back by 4 bases and J by 0 bases. As DNA, the CDR3 is TGCAGCGTTGCAAGGGACAGTCCTAACTATGGCTACACCTTC. Its translation: CSVARDSPNYGYTF.